This T cell receptor (beta chain) was identified in a study of shared clonotypes between healthy human individuals. Points from the study as a whole: Limitation of the genetic and exposure-history diversity represented came from the few donors.

About this clone itself: Its specificity is not known.

TCRdb's copy holds only in-frame clones and misses some; the assay was immunoSEQ multiplex PCR. This sample yields some 2,000,000 clones, of which 85% to 95% are seen a single time; 0.13% belongs to the top ten. The origin of this receptor is a man between 18 and 29 years old in good health. Sequencing input: naive CD4+ T cells sorted from blood. Subset denoted: CD45RA+ positively selected.

CDR3 in amino acids: CASSVGGYYGYTF. The CDR3 DNA follows: TGTGCCAGCAGCGTGGGGGGCTACTATGGCTACACCTTC. The gene calls are TRBV6-5 and TRBJ1-2, with D possibly TRBD1 on 6 matching bases. CDR3 length: 13 amino acids. Trimming took 6 bases from V and 3 from J, leaving 11 bases between them. Germline V gives CDR1 MNHEY, CDR2 SVGAGI.